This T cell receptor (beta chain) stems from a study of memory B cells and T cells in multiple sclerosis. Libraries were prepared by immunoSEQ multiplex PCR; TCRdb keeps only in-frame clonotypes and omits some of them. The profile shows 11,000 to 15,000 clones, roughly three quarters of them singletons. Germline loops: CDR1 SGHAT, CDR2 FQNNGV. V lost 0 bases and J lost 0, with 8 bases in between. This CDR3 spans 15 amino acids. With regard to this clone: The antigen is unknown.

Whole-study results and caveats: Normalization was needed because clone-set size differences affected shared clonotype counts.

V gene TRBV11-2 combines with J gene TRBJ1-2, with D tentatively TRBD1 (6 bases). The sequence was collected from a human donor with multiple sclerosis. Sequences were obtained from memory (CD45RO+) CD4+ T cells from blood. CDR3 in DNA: TGTGCCAGCAGCTTAGAGGGGGCAGCTAACTATGGCTACACCTTC. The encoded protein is CASSLEGAANYGYTF.